This TCR beta chain was found in a study of blood T cell repertoires in COVID-19. Study overall: Material from acute and convalescent COVID-19 was sourced from the United States, Italy and Spain. PBMCs, B-cell-depleted T cells, or T cells provided the cDNA or gDNA that made up the material.

Authors' data handling: Nucleated cell number was recorded as an estimate derived from reference gene primer amplification. Here immunoSEQ multiplex PCR was the method, and the copy in TCRdb shows in-frame clones only, minus some. The D gene and trimming were derived from the DNA, and the V and J assignments and clone size from that table. Here the sample spans around 71,000 clones, 70% to 85% being singletons. The CDR3 is 15 amino acids. The V gene's germline CDR1 is SGHTA and CDR2 FQGTGA. The junction had 9 bases not matched to a gene; V was cut back by 5 bases and J by 8 bases. This TCR came from a man between 65 and 80 years old with acute or convalescent COVID-19. The V and J genes are TRBV7-3 and TRBJ2-3; TRBD2 aligns across 11 bases. Sample: peripheral blood. CDR3 sequence reads: CASSPTSGESSTQYF. The DNA for the CDR3 is TGTGCCAGCAGCCCGACTAGCGGGGAGTCTAGTACGCAGTATTTT.